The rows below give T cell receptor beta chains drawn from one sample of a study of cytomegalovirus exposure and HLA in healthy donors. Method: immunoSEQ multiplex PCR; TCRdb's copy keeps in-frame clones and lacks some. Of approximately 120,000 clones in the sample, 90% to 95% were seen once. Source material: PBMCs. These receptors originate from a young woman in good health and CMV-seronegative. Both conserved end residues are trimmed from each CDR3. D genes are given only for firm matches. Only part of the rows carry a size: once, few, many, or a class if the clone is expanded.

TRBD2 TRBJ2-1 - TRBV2 ASRTGGNHNEQF
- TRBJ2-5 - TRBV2 ASTGLALQETQY
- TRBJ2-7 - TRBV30 AWSIRGVLY
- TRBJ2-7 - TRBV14 ASSHTGISYEQY
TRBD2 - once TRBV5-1 ASTNLGLAGGSEQY
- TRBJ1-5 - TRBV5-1 ASSLGDSYNQPQH
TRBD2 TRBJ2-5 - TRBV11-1 ASSLAGRAPQETQY
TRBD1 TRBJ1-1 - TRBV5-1 ASSSAVGQGPTEAF
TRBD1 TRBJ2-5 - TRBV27 ASRSTGGGETQY
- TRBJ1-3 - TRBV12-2 ASRPPGQEPSGNTIY
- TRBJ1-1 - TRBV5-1 ASSYAPGNTEAF
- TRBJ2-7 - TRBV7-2 ASSVQGAGRRLPYEQY
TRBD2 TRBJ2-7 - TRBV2 ASRRTSSTEQY
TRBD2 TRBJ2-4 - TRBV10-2 ASSESVGRAGNIQY
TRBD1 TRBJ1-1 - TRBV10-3 AIENGQGNTEAF
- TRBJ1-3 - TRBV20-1 SASGFDTIY
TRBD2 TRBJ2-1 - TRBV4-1 ASSLGGDEQF
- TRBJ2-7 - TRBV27 ASSPGSGYEQY
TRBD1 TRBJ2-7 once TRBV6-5 ASSYSRDRASIF
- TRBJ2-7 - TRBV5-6 ASSFRTSTGTYEQY
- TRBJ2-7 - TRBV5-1 ASSFTSGETYEQY
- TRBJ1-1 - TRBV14 ASSQSGNTEAF
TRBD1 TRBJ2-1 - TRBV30 AWSGGGSFLSGEQF
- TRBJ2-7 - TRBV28 ASSPVYSSPAYEQY
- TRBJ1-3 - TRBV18 ASSLWQSSGNTIY
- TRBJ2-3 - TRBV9 ASSAHREADTQY
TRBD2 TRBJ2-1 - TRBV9 ASSPRLAEIRNEQF
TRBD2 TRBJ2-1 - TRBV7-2 ASSRSSGDNEQF
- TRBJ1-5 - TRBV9 ASSFQGNSNQPQH
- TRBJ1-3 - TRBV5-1 ASSFYSGNTIY
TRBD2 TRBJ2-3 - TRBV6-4 ASSPSGGTDTQY
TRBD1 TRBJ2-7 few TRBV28 ASSPSLGTASYEQY
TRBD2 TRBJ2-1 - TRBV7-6 ASSRRSSGGANEQF
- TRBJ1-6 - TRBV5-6 ASSPSPGPNSPLH
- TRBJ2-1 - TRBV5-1 ASSLDRSDNEQF
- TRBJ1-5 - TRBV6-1 ASSENRGNNQPQH